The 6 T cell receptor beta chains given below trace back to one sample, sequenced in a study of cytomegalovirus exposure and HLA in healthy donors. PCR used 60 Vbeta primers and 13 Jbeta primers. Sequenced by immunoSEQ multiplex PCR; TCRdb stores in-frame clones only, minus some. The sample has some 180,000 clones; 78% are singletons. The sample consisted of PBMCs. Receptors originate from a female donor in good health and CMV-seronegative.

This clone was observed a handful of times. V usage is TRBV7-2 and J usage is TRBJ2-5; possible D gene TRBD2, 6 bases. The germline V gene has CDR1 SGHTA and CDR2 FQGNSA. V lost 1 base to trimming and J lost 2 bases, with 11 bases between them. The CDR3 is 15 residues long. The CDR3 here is CASSLGGIGQETQYF. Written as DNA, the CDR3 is TGTGCCAGCAGCTTAGGCGGGATTGGGCAAGAGACCCAGTACTTC.

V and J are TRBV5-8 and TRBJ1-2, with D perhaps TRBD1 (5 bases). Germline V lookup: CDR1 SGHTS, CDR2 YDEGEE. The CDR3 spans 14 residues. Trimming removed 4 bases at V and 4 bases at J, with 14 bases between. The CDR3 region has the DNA TGTGCCAGCAGCGCAGACAGAGGTCCCTATGGCTACACCTTC. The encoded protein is CASSADRGPYGYTF.

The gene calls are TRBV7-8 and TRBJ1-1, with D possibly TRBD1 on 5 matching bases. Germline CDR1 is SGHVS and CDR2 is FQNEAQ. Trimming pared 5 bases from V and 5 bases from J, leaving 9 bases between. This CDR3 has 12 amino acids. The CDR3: CASSPRGTEAFF. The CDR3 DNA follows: TGTGCCAGCAGCCCACGGGGGACTGAAGCTTTCTTT.

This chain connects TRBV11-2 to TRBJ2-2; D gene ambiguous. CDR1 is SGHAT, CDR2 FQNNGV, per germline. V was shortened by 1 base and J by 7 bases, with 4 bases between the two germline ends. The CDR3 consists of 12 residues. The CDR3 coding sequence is TGTGCCAGCAGCTTAGCGGGCGGGGAGCTGTTTTTT. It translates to CASSLAGGELFF.

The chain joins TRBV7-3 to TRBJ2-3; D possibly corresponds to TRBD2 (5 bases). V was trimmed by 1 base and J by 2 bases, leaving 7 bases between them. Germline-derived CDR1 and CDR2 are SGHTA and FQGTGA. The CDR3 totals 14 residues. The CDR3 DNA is TGTGCCAGCAGCTTAATGGGAGTCACAGATACGCAGTATTTT. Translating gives CASSLMGVTDTQYF.

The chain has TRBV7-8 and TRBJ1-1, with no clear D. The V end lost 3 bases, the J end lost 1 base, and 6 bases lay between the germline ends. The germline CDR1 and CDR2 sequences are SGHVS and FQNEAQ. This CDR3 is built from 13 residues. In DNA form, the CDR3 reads TGTGCCAGCAGCTTCGGTGCGAACACTGAAGCTTTCTTT. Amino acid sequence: CASSFGANTEAFF.